This T cell receptor beta chain was observed in a study of blood T cells in healthy people across ages. A second PCR, run for 7 to 11 cycles, used a sample-barcoded 5' primer plus a J-beta primer mix. Each CDR3 protein gets one entry after TCRdb re-called the 5' RACE reads with MiXCR. The sample lists hundreds of thousands of distinct CDR3 sequences, roughly 43% seen once, with 20% to 25% in the top ten. V gave up 5 bases and J gave up 2 bases; unmatched junction bases: 10. The CDR3 is 17 amino acids. Material for sequencing was blood. This clonotype was obtained from a woman aged 55-69 years in good health. V gene TRBV12-3 or TRBV12-4 combines with J gene TRBJ1-2; 11 positions match TRBD1. Written as DNA, the CDR3 is TGTGCCAGCAGTCCAGGGACAGGGGGATACAAGAACTATGGCTACACCTTC. It codes for CASSPGTGGYKNYGYTF.